The T cell receptor (beta chain) under discussion was sequenced for a study of Graves' ophthalmopathy and Graves' hyperthyroidism. Amplification of TCR beta CDR3 regions used RNA transcripts. The authors performed first-round RT-PCR with HTBI primers and then a second-round multiplex PCR. TCRdb ran MiXCR on the multiplex PCR reads and lists one entry per CDR3 protein. This sample has approximately 480,000 distinct CDR3 sequences; about 15% occur once, and the top ten carry 8% to 10%. Disease in donors with ophthalmopathy had moderate-to-severe activity, CAS ≥3, NOSPECS ≥4 and under 3 months' duration. The study excluded patients with other autoimmune diseases, uncontrolled infections, pregnancy or lactation. A diagnosis was made from clinical symptoms together with serum thyroxine, TRAb, thyroid ultrasound and orbital computed tomography. The V gene lost 3 bases and the J gene lost 10 bases, with 25 bases spanning the gap. Germline V gene lookup returns CDR1 KGHSH and CDR2 LQKENI. The CDR3 loop spans 16 amino acids.

Study-level findings and limits: From stable hyperthyroidism, ophthalmopathy was separated by a 13-signature model with 85% to 90% sensitivity and about 81% specificity.

In its sample, this clonotype was seen a few times. Its target is not known. The TCR originated in a woman in her 30s with Graves' ophthalmopathy. The sample taken for sequencing was blood. The chain combines TRBV18 with TRBJ2-7; TRBD1 is a possible D gene (7 bases). CDR3 nucleotides: TGTGCCAGCTCACCTCTAGGCCCGAGGAGGGGACAGCACCAGTACTTC. Encoded protein: CASSPLGPRRGQHQYF.